This section outlines one TCR beta chain sequence together with its context. Sequencing used immunoSEQ v3. Each library reached some 2 million read pairs, or about 4.5-6.5 million at deep level. Produced via immunoSEQ multiplex PCR; TCRdb's table is partial and in-frame only. Of 21,000 or so clones listed, roughly 79% are singletons. The sample comes from a study of TIL therapy for anti-PD-1-resistant metastatic lung cancer. Study information: Tumors had a median PD-L1 proportion score of 4.5% to 7%.

V lost 0 bases, J lost 7 bases, and 10 bases lay in between. The CDR3 is 14 residues long. The germline V gene has CDR1 MRHNA and CDR2 SNTAGT. Regarding time point: pre-treatment sample, taken before nivolumab and TIL therapy. This rearrangement joins TRBV6-4 to TRBJ2-1; D possibly uses TRBD1 or TRBD2 (5 bases each). The material was blood, obtained at baseline. The sequence was obtained from a person aged 25-85 years with non-small cell lung cancer. As DNA, the CDR3 is TGTGCCAGCAGTGACTCCGAGGGGTCTAATGAGCAGTTCTTC. This gives the protein CASSDSEGSNEQFF.